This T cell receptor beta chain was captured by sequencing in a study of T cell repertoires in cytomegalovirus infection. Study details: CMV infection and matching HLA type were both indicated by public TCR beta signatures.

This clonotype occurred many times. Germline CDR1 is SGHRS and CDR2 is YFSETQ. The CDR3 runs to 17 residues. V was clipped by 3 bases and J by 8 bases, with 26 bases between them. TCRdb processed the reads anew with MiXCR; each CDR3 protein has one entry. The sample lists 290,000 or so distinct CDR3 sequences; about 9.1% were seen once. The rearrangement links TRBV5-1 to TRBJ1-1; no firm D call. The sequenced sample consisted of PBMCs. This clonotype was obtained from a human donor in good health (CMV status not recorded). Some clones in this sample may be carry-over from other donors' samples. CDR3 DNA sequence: TGCGCCAGCAGCTCCGTAGCCTTAGGTCGCTGGGGTGAGGAAGCTTTCTTT. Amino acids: CASSSVALGRWGEEAFF. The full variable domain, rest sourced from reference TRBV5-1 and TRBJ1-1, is KAGVTQTPRYLIKTRGQQVTLSCSPISGHRSVSWYQQTPGQGLQFLFEYFSETQRNKGNFPGRFSGRQFSNSRSEMNVSTLELGDSALYLCASSSVALGRWGEEAFFGQGTRLTVV.